This TCR beta chain was documented in a study of blood T cell repertoires in COVID-19. Per the original data handling: The authors estimated nucleated cell counts from reference gene primer amplification. Generated by immunoSEQ multiplex PCR, the TCRdb table keeps only in-frame clones and is missing some. V and J calls and clone size are given by that table; D and trimming were obtained from the DNA. The sample has fewer than 50,000 clones; about 85% are singletons. Trimming took off 1 base at V and 3 bases at J, with 12 bases between the two ends. Germline lookup yields CDR1 LGHNA and CDR2 YNFKEQ. The CDR3 is made up of 15 amino acids. The Seattle patients, enrolled during active infection, were followed longitudinally.

Sequencing was carried out using peripheral blood. The gene calls are TRBV4-2 and TRBJ2-5; a possible D gene is TRBD2 (6 bases). This sequence was found in a man in his sixties with COVID-19, enrolled during active disease. The CDR3 DNA reads as TGTGCCAGCAGCCAAGTAGCGGATCAAGAAGAGACCCAGTACTTC. This codes for CASSQVADQEETQYF.